This TCR beta chain was identified in a study of CD8 T cells in Susac syndrome. A quantity of about 0.5 to 1 ug RNA underwent reverse transcription using random hexamers. TCRdb re-called the immunoSEQ multiplex PCR reads with MiXCR, one entry per CDR3 protein. The repertoire has approximately 190,000 distinct CDR3 sequences, around 93% of them found once; the top ten carry 0.095% to 0.12%. V was shortened by 4 bases and J by 4 bases, with 13 bases between the two germline ends. The V gene's germline CDR1 is LNHDA and CDR2 SQIVND (reference sequence). CDR3 size: 14 residues. Healthy donors, matched for age and sex, constituted the control group. Negative isolation yielded CD4+ and CD8+ T cells, and FACS enriched TEMRA cells.

The chain recombines TRBV19 with TRBJ1-1, with D possibly being TRBD1 (5 bases). Material: CD4+ T cells from PBMCs. The clonotype comes from a human donor in good health. In DNA form, the CDR3 reads TGTGCCAGTAGTACGCCAGGGTTGGTCACTGAAGCTTTCTTT. As protein: CASSTPGLVTEAFF.